What follows are 10 T cell receptor beta chains derived from one specimen sequenced in a study of blood T cell repertoires in COVID-19. TCRdb's table, derived via immunoSEQ multiplex PCR, lists solely in-frame clones and lacks some. The table includes 75,000 or so clones, around 84% detected once. Sequencing was carried out using peripheral blood. The receptors shown here come from an older woman with acute or convalescent COVID-19.

The V and J genes are TRBV5-4 and TRBJ2-7; 9 bases are a match to TRBD1. CDR1 and CDR2 (germline): SGHNT, YYREEE (reference sequence). The trim removed 2 bases at V and 5 bases at J, leaving 2 bases unmatched. The CDR3 runs 13 residues. CDR3 amino acids: CASSLTGGDEQYF. The CDR3, as DNA: TGTGCCAGCAGCTTAACAGGGGGCGACGAGCAGTACTTC.

The chain recombines TRBV19 with TRBJ1-1, with 7 bases identical to TRBD1. Trimming cost V 7 bases and J 4 bases; bases outside gene matches: 12. This CDR3 spans 15 amino acids. CDR1 is LNHDA and CDR2 is SQIVND in the germline V gene (reference sequence). The CDR3 bases are TGTGCCAGTAAGGGGGCAGGGGTAGTAATCACTGAAGCTTTCTTT. It codes for CASKGAGVVITEAFF. The full variable domain, rest sourced from reference TRBV19 and TRBJ1-1, is DGGITQSPKYLFRKEGQNVTLSCEQNLNHDAMYWYRQDPGQGLRLIYYSQIVNDFQKGDIAEGYSVSREKKESFPLTVTSAQKNPTAFYLCASKGAGVVITEAFFGQGTRLTVV.

This clone was counted only a few times. V is TRBV7-8 and J is TRBJ2-7; D ambiguous. Trimming pared 4 bases from V and 0 bases from J, leaving 10 bases between. The CDR3 has 14 amino acids. Germline V lookup: CDR1 SGHVS, CDR2 FQNEAQ. In DNA form, the CDR3 reads TGTGCCAGCAGCTCAACCACGGGCTCCTACGAGCAGTACTTC. It is translated as CASSSTTGSYEQYF. The whole variable domain, filled in from reference TRBV7-8 and TRBJ2-7, reads GAGVSQSPRYKVAKRGQDVALRCDPISGHVSLFWYQQALGQGPEFLTYFQNEAQLDKSGLPSDRFFAERPEGSVSTLKIQRTQQEDSAVYLCASSSTTGSYEQYFGPGTRLTVT.

The chain has TRBV19 and TRBJ1-5; D is unclear. V shed 5 bases and J shed 2 bases, with 10 bases lying between them. CDR1 LNHDA and CDR2 SQIVND come from the germline V gene (reference sequence). The CDR3 consists of 14 residues. DNA for the CDR3: TGTGCCAGTAGTCATACCAGTCGCAATCAGCCCCAGCATTTT. It codes for CASSHTSRNQPQHF.

V gene TRBV5-5 combines with J gene TRBJ1-4; D is possibly TRBD1 (5 bases). The V gene's germline CDR1 is SGHKS and CDR2 YYEKEE (reference sequence). The CDR3 runs 15 residues. Trimming left V 0 bases short and J 8 bases short, with 14 bases between. The CDR3 nucleotides read TGTGCCAGCAGCTTGGTTGGGGGAGGAAAAGAAAAACTGTTTTTT. It specifies CASSLVGGGKEKLFF.

The CDR3 loop is CASSQEGPDRGQETQYF. The DNA for the CDR3 is TGTGCCAGCAGCCAAGAAGGACCGGACAGGGGACAAGAGACCCAGTACTTC. The genes are TRBV3-1 (or the pseudogene TRBV3-2) and TRBJ2-5; 9 bases fit TRBD1. This CDR3 region has 17 residues. CDR1 and CDR2 from the germline V gene are LGHDT and YNNKEL (reference sequence). J was trimmed by 2 bases and V by 0 bases; bases with no gene match: 7.

The chain recombines TRBV2 with TRBJ2-1, with D perhaps matching TRBD1 (6 bases). V dropped 5 bases and J dropped 6 bases, with 20 bases sitting between them. Germline V gene lookup returns CDR1 SNHLY and CDR2 FYNNEI. There are 16 residues in the CDR3. CDR3 protein: CASSSRLRQVGNEQFF. CDR3 bases: TGTGCCAGCAGTTCACGATTAAGACAGGTCGGCAATGAGCAGTTCTTC.

This sequence joins TRBV18 and TRBJ1-1, with unresolved D. The germline V gene has CDR1 KGHSH and CDR2 LQKENI. The CDR3 spans 14 residues. The V and J ends lost 1 base and 1 base respectively, with 7 bases between them. The CDR3, as DNA: TGTGCCAGCTCACCACGGGCAGCGAACACTGAAGCTTTCTTT. Translating it yields CASSPRAANTEAFF. The complete variable domain, with remaining parts taken from reference TRBV18 and TRBJ1-1, reads NAGVMQNPRHLVRRRGQEARLRCSPMKGHSHVYWYRQLPEEGLKFMVYLQKENIIDESGMPKERFSAEFPKEGPSILRIQQVVRGDSAAYFCASSPRAANTEAFFGQGTRLTVV.

The CDR3 reads CASSPTSGQYNEQFF. The CDR3 DNA reads as TGTGCCAGCAGCCCGACTAGCGGACAATACAATGAGCAGTTCTTC. The rearrangement links TRBV7-6 to TRBJ2-1; 9 bases agree with TRBD2. There are 15 residues in the CDR3. CDR1 SGHVS and CDR2 FNYEAQ come from the germline V gene. V was pared by 5 bases and J by 4 bases, with 6 bases of the junction left unmatched.

This clone was seen only a few times. The V call is TRBV6-1, the J call TRBJ1-4, with D unclear. In germline, CDR1 is MNHNS, CDR2 SASEGT. V gave up 5 bases and J gave up 7 bases, with 11 bases separating them. The CDR3 runs to 13 residues. CDR3 amino acids: CASSHQRSEKLFF. In DNA form, the CDR3 reads TGTGCCAGCAGTCACCAGAGGAGTGAAAAACTGTTTTTT.